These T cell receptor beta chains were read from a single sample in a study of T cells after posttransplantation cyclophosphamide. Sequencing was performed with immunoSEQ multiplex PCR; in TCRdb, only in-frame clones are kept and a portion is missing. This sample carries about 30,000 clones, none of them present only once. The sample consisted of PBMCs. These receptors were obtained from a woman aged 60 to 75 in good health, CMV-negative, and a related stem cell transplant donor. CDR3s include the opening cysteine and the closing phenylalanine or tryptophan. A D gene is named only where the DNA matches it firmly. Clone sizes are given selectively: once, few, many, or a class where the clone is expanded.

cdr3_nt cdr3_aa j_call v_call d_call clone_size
TGTGCCAGCAGCTCGGAGGTTTCGAAGCGAGTGAACACCGGGGAGCTGTTTTTT CASSSEVSKRVNTGELFF TRBJ2-2 TRBV5-6 - -
TGTGCCAGTGGACAGGGGTTGGGTAACTATGGCTACACCTTC CASGQGLGNYGYTF TRBJ1-2 TRBV4-2 TRBD1 many
TGTGCCAGCAGTGCCCTTCCTCGGTACGAGCAGTACTTC CASSALPRYEQYF TRBJ2-7 TRBV28 - many
TGTGCCAGCAGTCTCCAGACAGGGACCGGAAACACCATATATTTT CASSLQTGTGNTIYF TRBJ1-3 TRBV7-3 TRBD1 few
TGTGCCTGGAGTTCCCGGACATCAGGCAATCAGCCCCAGCATTTT CAWSSRTSGNQPQHF TRBJ1-5 TRBV30 - few
TGTGCCAGCAGCCTACAGGGGGCGGACTATGGCTACACCTTC CASSLQGADYGYTF TRBJ1-2 TRBV7-3 TRBD1 many
TGTGCCAGTAGCAGCGACCGTCACGAGCAGTACTTC CASSSDRHEQYF TRBJ2-7 TRBV19 - medium-sized
TGTGCCAGCAGCGTAGCTGGTACAGGCGGCACCTACAATGAGCAGTTCTTC CASSVAGTGGTYNEQFF TRBJ2-1 TRBV9 - many
TGTGCCAGCCTAGGGGTGTCCAAAAACATTCAGTACTTC CASLGVSKNIQYF TRBJ2-4 TRBV6-6 - many
TGTGCCAGCAGTTCCCAGCGGGGGAGGACCGGGGAGCTGTTTTTT CASSSQRGRTGELFF TRBJ2-2 TRBV27 TRBD2 few
TGTGCCTGGAGGACAGGGGGCATGAATGAAAAACTGTTTTTT CAWRTGGMNEKLFF TRBJ1-4 TRBV30 TRBD1 many
TGCGCCAGCAGCCTGCTTTGGGGGGGTGAGACCCAGTACTTC CASSLLWGGETQYF TRBJ2-5 TRBV5-1 TRBD2 few
TGTGCCAGCAGCCCTTGGAGGACAGGGACCGACGAGCAGTACTTC CASSPWRTGTDEQYF TRBJ2-7 TRBV9 TRBD1 -
TGTGCCACACTAGCGGGATCTAGCTCCTACGAGCAGTACTTC CATLAGSSSYEQYF TRBJ2-7 TRBV28 TRBD2 many
TGTGCCAGCAGTGTCCGACTAGCGGGTGGGATCGGGTCCTACAATGAGCAGTTCTTC CASSVRLAGGIGSYNEQFF TRBJ2-1 TRBV6-4 TRBD2 many
TGCGCCAGCAGTGAGGTCGGGACAGGTAACAATGAGCAGTTCTTC CASSEVGTGNNEQFF TRBJ2-1 TRBV10-2 TRBD1 many